This TCR beta chain emerged from a study of shared clonotypes between healthy human individuals. The sample holds one count of this clone. Sequencing used immunoSEQ multiplex PCR; TCRdb keeps in-frame clones, though not all of them. Among 2 million to 2.5 million clones listed, 95% were seen once. Germline CDR1 MNHEY, CDR2 SVGAGI. V gave up 2 bases and J gave up 6 bases, with 8 bases separating them. The CDR3 contains 12 residues. The TCR was taken from a man aged 18 to 29 in good health. V and J are TRBV6-5 and TRBJ2-7; D uncertain. Sequencing was done on a sample of naive CD4+ T cells sorted from blood. The subset here: CD45RA+ positively selected. CDR3: CASSYGVTEQYF. Here the CDR3 DNA reads TGTGCCAGCAGTTACGGAGTGACCGAGCAGTACTTC.